This T cell receptor (beta chain) was found in a study of cytomegalovirus exposure and HLA in healthy donors. Primers included in the PCR were 60 Vbeta and 13 Jbeta primers. The table came from immunoSEQ multiplex PCR; TCRdb's copy has only in-frame clones and leaves some out. The sample has approximately 200,000 clones. Notes on this clone: Its antigen is not known.

Findings and limits, study-wide: In a later analysis, CMV-associated beta chains were mostly HLA-associated, it appeared. It was about 150 TCR beta chains that were listed as cytomegalovirus-associated. A later analysis linked a missense DCLRE1C variant to TCR beta V- and J-gene trimming.

The sample taken for sequencing was PBMCs. This sequence originates from a boy aged 5-17 years in good health and CMV-seronegative.

In nucleotides, the CDR3 is TGTGCCAGCAGCGGGGAGAAACCCTACGAGCAGTACTTC. Its protein product is CASSGEKPYEQYF. This chain links TRBV7-9 with TRBJ2-7; TRBD2 is a possible D gene (5 bases). CDR3 length: 13 residues. The V and J ends lost 5 bases and 2 bases respectively, with 10 bases between them. From germline, CDR1 is SEHNR and CDR2 FQNEAQ (reference sequence).